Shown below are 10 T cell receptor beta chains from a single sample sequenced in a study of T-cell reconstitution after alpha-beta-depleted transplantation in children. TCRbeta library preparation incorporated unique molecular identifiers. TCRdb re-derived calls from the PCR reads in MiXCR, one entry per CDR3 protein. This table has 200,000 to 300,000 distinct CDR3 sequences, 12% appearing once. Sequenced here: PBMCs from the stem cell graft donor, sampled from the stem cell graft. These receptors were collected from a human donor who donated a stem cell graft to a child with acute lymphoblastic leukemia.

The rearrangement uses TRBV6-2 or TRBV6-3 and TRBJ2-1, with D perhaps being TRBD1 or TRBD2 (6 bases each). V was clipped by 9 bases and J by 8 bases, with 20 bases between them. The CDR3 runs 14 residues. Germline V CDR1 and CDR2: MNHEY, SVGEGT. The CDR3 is CASGGGREMDEQFF. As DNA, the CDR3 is TGTGCCAGTGGAGGGGGAAGGGAGATGGATGAGCAGTTCTTC.

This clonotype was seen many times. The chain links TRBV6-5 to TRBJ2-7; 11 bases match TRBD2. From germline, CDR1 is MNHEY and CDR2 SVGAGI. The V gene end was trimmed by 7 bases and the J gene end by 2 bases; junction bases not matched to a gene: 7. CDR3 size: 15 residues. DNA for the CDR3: TGTGCCAGCAAACCACTAGCGGGAGACGCCTACGAGCAGTACTTC. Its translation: CASKPLAGDAYEQYF.

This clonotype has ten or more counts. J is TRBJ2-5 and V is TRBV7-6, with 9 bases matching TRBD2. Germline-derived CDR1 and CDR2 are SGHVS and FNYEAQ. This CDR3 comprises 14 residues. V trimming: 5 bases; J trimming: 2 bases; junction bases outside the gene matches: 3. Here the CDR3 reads CASSPSGTQETQYF. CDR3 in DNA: TGTGCCAGCAGCCCTAGCGGGACTCAAGAGACCCAGTACTTC.

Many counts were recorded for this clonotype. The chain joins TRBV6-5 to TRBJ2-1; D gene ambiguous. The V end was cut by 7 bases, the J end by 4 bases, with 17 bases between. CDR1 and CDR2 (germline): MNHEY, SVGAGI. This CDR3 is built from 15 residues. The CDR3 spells CASTPDSMAYNEQFF. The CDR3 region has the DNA TGTGCCAGCACTCCCGACTCGATGGCGTACAATGAGCAGTTCTTC.

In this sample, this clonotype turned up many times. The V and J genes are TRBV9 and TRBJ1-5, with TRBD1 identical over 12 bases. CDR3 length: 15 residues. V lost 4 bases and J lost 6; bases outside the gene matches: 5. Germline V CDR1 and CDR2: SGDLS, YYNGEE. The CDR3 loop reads CASSLGTGGLQPQHF. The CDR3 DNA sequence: TGTGCCAGCAGCTTAGGGACAGGGGGCCTTCAGCCCCAGCATTTT.

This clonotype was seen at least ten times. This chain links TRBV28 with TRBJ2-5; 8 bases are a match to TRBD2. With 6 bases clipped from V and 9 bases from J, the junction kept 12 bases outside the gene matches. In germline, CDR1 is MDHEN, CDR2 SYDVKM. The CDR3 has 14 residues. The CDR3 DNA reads TGTGCCAGCAGGCCTCGTAGCGGGACTCGATCCCAGTACTTC. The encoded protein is CASRPRSGTRSQYF.

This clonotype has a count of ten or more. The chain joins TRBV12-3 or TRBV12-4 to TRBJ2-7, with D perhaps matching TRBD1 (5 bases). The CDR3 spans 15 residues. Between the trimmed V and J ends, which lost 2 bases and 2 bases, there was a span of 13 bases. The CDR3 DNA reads TGTGCCAGCAGTTTACCGGGCAGGGTTCCCTACGAGCAGTACTTC. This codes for CASSLPGRVPYEQYF.

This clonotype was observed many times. The CDR3 sequence: CASSHPRESSTGELFF. The DNA of the CDR3 is TGTGCCAGCAGCCATCCCAGGGAAAGTAGCACCGGGGAGCTGTTTTTT. This chain uses TRBV4-2 with TRBJ2-2, with D possibly being TRBD1 (5 bases). Germline V gene lookup returns CDR1 LGHNA and CDR2 YNFKEQ. The CDR3 totals 16 residues. V dropped 3 bases and J dropped 4 bases, with 15 bases sitting between them.

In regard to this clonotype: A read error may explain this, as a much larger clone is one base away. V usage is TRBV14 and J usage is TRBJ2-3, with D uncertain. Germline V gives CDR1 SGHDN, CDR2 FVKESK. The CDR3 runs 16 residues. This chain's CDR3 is CACSQERHRDTDTQYF. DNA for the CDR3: TGTGCCTGCAGCCAAGAAAGGCACAGAGACACAGATACGCAGTATTTT.

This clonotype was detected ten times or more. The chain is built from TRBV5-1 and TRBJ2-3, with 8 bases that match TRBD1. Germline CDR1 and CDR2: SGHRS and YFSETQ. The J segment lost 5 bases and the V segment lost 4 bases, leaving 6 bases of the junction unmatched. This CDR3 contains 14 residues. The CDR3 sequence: CASSVDRVEDTQYF. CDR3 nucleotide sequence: TGCGCCAGCAGCGTGGACAGGGTTGAAGATACGCAGTATTTT.